What follows is one TCR beta chain and its context. This entry is derived from a study of control samples from healthy donors and cancer patients. Profiled with immunoSEQ multiplex PCR; TCRdb holds only in-frame clones, not every one. Among about 80,000 clones listed, approximately 82% were seen once. The receptor's source is a man aged 55 to 70 with head and neck cancer. What was sequenced was PBMCs.

CDR3 in DNA: TGTGCCAGCAGCTTAGTGGTGGGTAACACTGAAGCTTTCTTT. It specifies CASSLVVGNTEAFF. V gene TRBV7-2 combines with J gene TRBJ1-1; D gene unclear. V was shortened by 1 base and J by 2 bases, with 8 bases between the two germline ends. This CDR3 contains 14 residues. CDR1 is SGHTA, CDR2 FQGNSA, per germline.